This passage covers 8 T cell receptor beta chains from one sample sequenced in a study of OX40 agonist ivuxolimab in advanced cancers. Here immunoSEQ multiplex PCR was the method, and the copy in TCRdb shows in-frame clones only, minus some. Of about 110,000 clones listed, roughly 89% were seen once; the top ten hold 0.27%. Sequencing used CD4+ or CD8+ T cells sorted from blood, obtained in a trial of the OX40 agonist ivuxolimab. These receptors were taken from an adult with an advanced solid tumor such as melanoma, head and neck, liver or kidney cancer.

The genes are TRBV9 and TRBJ1-3, with TRBD1 as a possible D gene (6 bases). CDR1 SGDLS and CDR2 YYNGEE come from the germline V gene. The CDR3 totals 15 residues. Deletions cut 0 bases from V and 1 base from J, with 8 bases between. CDR3 protein: CASSVGQASGNTIYF. The DNA for the CDR3 is TGTGCCAGCAGCGTAGGACAGGCGTCTGGAAACACCATATATTTT.

The chain is built from TRBV5-6 and TRBJ1-4; D remains unclear. Germline V gene lookup returns CDR1 SGHDT and CDR2 YYEEEE. Trimming pared 0 bases from V and 0 bases from J, leaving 6 bases between. The CDR3 sequence is 15 residues long. The CDR3 nucleotides read TGTGCCAGCAGCTTGGGCCCAACAACTAATGAAAAACTGTTTTTT. It yields the protein CASSLGPTTNEKLFF. Full variable domain (outside the CDR3, taken from reference TRBV5-6 and TRBJ1-4): DAGVTQSPTHLIKTRGQQVTLRCSPKSGHDTVSWYQQALGQGPQFIFQYYEEEERQRGNFPDRFSGHQFPNYSSELNVNALLLGDSALYLCASSLGPTTNEKLFFGSGTQLSVL.

The chain couples TRBV19 to TRBJ1-3; D is perhaps TRBD1 (5 bases). Germline V lookup: CDR1 LNHDA, CDR2 SQIVND (reference sequence). V lost 5 bases and J 8 bases, leaving 16 bases between the germline ends. This CDR3 region has 14 residues. The CDR3 spells CASSVGTLRDTIYF. In nucleotides, the CDR3 is TGTGCCAGTAGTGTCGGGACCCTACGGGACACCATATATTTT. The full variable domain, in which reference TRBV19 and TRBJ1-3 provide the parts outside the CDR3, is DGGITQSPKYLFRKEGQNVTLSCEQNLNHDAMYWYRQDPGQGLRLIYYSQIVNDFQKGDIAEGYSVSREKKESFPLTVTSAQKNPTAFYLCASSVGTLRDTIYFGEGSWLTVV.

This chain connects TRBV6-6 to TRBJ2-7; D is perhaps TRBD1 (5 bases). Germline values: CDR1 MNHNY, CDR2 SVGAGI (reference sequence). The V end lost 8 bases, the J end lost 3 bases, and 8 bases lay between the germline ends. CDR3 length equals 11 residues. The CDR3 DNA sequence: TGTGCCAGCGGAAGGGGCTACGAGCAGTACTTC. It translates to CASGRGYEQYF.

This chain joins TRBV19 and TRBJ2-7, with TRBD1 as a possible D gene (5 bases). Trimming took 5 bases from V and 3 from J, leaving 11 bases between them. The CDR3 covers 13 residues. Germline values: CDR1 LNHDA, CDR2 SQIVND (reference sequence). CDR3 sequence: CASSETDHYEQYF. The CDR3 region has the DNA TGTGCCAGTAGTGAGACAGACCACTACGAGCAGTACTTC.

The V call is TRBV2, the J call TRBJ1-5; no definite D call. This CDR3 contains 14 residues. Trimming shortened V by 7 bases and J by 3 bases, and 13 bases separated the two germline ends. Germline CDR1 is SNHLY and CDR2 is FYNNEI. CDR3 nucleotides: TGTGCCAGCAACTTTAGGGCACTCAATCAGCCCCAGCATTTT. Its protein product is CASNFRALNQPQHF.

The chain carries TRBV19 and TRBJ1-1; D remains unclear. V lost 7 bases and J lost 4, with 10 bases in between. From germline, CDR1 is LNHDA and CDR2 SQIVND (reference sequence). This CDR3 contains 12 residues. The CDR3 DNA reads TGTGCCAGTATTGGAGTCGGCACTGAAGCTTTCTTT. Protein: CASIGVGTEAFF.

V gene TRBV9 combines with J gene TRBJ1-5; perhaps TRBD1 as D (5 bases). V was trimmed by 0 bases and J by 5 bases, leaving 9 bases between them. This CDR3 spans 14 amino acids. Germline loops: CDR1 SGDLS, CDR2 YYNGEE. The CDR3 loop is CASSVASRDQPQHF. The DNA for the CDR3 is TGTGCCAGCAGCGTAGCGTCCAGGGATCAGCCCCAGCATTTT.